Listed below are T cell receptor beta chains from one sample, sequenced in a study of T cells in Graves' hyperthyroidism and ophthalmopathy. Using its own MiXCR run on the multiplex PCR reads, TCRdb lists one record per CDR3 protein. The table shows hundreds of thousands of distinct CDR3 sequences, with 14% occurring only once. Material: blood. The receptors were sampled from a woman between 18 and 29 years old with Graves' hyperthyroidism. CDR3s leave out the opening cysteine and the closing phenylalanine or tryptophan.

J,V,CDR3
TRBJ2-1,TRBV5-8,ASSLALRGVIEQF
TRBJ1-1,TRBV19,ASSISLNTEAF
TRBJ1-2,TRBV19,ASSIAGTLNGYT
TRBJ2-7,TRBV20-1,SARVGSGGSHEQY
TRBJ2-2,TRBV7-9,ASSLEVPTGELF
TRBJ1-5,TRBV19,ASRKSRVGVGKEPQH
TRBJ1-5,TRBV6-1,ASSLTGLVDQPQH
TRBJ2-7,TRBV11-2,ASFGVAGGKNSYEQY
TRBJ2-7,TRBV7-2,ASHRDSPEQY
TRBJ2-7,TRBV6-1,ATGRWTDSYEQY
TRBJ1-1,TRBV7-9,ASSYTGAATEAF
TRBJ2-3,TRBV29-1,SGRFSATLTDTQY
TRBJ2-2,TRBV9,ASRGELNTGELF
TRBJ2-7,TRBV5-5,ASSSTSGWSYEQY
TRBJ2-1,TRBV4-1,ASSHPRDHGTQF
TRBJ1-1,TRBV28,ASSPPHNLRGPVGDTEAF
TRBJ2-5,TRBV2,ASREETGSETQY
TRBJ2-1,TRBV2,ASTTSGLYNEQF
TRBJ2-1,TRBV7-6,ASSHRFENEQF
TRBJ2-7,TRBV7-2,ASSFLATPYEQY
TRBJ2-2,TRBV5-1,ASKGVENTGELF
TRBJ2-7,TRBV18,ASALTRFADEQY
TRBJ1-4,TRBV11-3,ASSFGYTTNEKLF
TRBJ2-2,TRBV28,ASSFRGQGDTGELF
TRBJ2-1,TRBV19,ASSEQGRAYNEQF
TRBJ1-2,TRBV7-4,ASSSPPLHYGYT
TRBJ1-2,TRBV3-1,ASSQAGTVGYGYT
TRBJ2-3,TRBV27,ASSSGTDGDTQY
TRBJ1-1,TRBV2,ASRHRNTEAF
TRBJ2-1,TRBV29-1,SVRLAESVDEQF
TRBJ2-1,TRBV27,ASSSPWTGSGSGFYNEQF
TRBJ2-1,TRBV20-1,SASLRLAGGGEQF
TRBJ2-7,TRBV30,AWKGGAYEQY
TRBJ1-6,TRBV11-2,ASRPVGANNSPLH
TRBJ2-3,TRBV28,ASSLRATVGDTQY
TRBJ2-7,TRBV18,ASSPGFQGSYEQY
TRBJ2-3,TRBV6-1,ASSPRQKGQY
TRBJ2-7,TRBV29-1,SVSGTGGSYEQY